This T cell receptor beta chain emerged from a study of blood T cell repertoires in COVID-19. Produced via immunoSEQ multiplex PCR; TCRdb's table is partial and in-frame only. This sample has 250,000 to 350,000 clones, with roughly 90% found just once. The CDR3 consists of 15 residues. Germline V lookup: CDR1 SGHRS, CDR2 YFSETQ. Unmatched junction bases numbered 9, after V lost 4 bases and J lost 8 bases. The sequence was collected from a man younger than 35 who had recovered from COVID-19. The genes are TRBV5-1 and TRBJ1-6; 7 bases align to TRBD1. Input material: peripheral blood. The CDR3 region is CASSPRQGIDSPLHF. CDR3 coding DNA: TGCGCCAGCAGCCCACGACAGGGTATCGATTCACCCCTCCACTTT.